Following are 25 T cell receptor beta chains from one sample sequenced in a study of vaccination effects on CD4 cells after COVID-19. The ViraFEST assay expanded antigen-specific CD4+ T cells with viral peptide pools before sequencing. CD4+ T cell isolation took place after less than 13 days of culture. TCRdb's copy holds only in-frame clones and misses some; the assay was immunoSEQ multiplex PCR. Here the sample spans about 8,900 clones, 65% to 80% being singletons. Their target antigens are unknown. The sequences come from CD4+ T cells from PBMCs cultured with HCoV-229E spike peptides, collected before COVID-19 vaccination. The receptors shown here come from a human donor who received a COVID-19 vaccine.

This chain's CDR3 is CAWSPAGRGLSGTQYF. The CDR3, as DNA: TGTGCCTGGAGTCCCGCCGGGCGGGGGTTGTCTGGTACGCAGTATTTT. The chain carries TRBV30 and TRBJ2-3; 7 bases are a match to TRBD2. V lost 2 bases to trimming and J lost 8 bases; unmatched junction nucleotides: 16. Germline loops: CDR1 GTSNPN, CDR2 SVGIG (reference sequence). The CDR3 runs to 16 residues.

This clone has only one observation. The V and J genes are TRBV6-5 and TRBJ1-1; no clear D. Trimming took off 9 bases at V and 1 base at J, with 15 bases between the two ends. This CDR3 has 14 residues. Germline V gives CDR1 MNHEY, CDR2 SVGAGI. In DNA, the CDR3 is TGTGCCAGTGGAGGAAGGTGGACGAACACTGAAGCTTTCTTT. Protein product: CASGGRWTNTEAFF.

The V and J genes are TRBV29-1 and TRBJ1-1, with TRBD1 as a possible D gene (6 bases). Germline values: CDR1 SQVTM, CDR2 ANQGSEA. The V gene lost 5 bases and the J gene lost 0 bases, with 13 bases spanning the gap. CDR3 length: 14 amino acids. CDR3 protein: CSVRTEILNTEAFF. The CDR3 nucleotides are TGCAGCGTTAGGACAGAAATACTGAACACTGAAGCTTTCTTT. The variable domain in full, completed from reference TRBV29-1 and TRBJ1-1, reads SAVISQKPSRDICQRGTSLTIQCQVDSQVTMMFWYRQQPGQSLTLIATANQGSEATYESGFVIDKFPISRPNLTFSTLTVSNMSPEDSSIYLCSVRTEILNTEAFFGQGTRLTVV.

The CDR3 bases are TGTGCCACCAGCAGTCTCACCGGCTCCTACGAGCAGTACTTC. Translating it yields CATSSLTGSYEQYF. V gene TRBV15 combines with J gene TRBJ2-7; D remains unclear. This CDR3 spans 14 amino acids. V dropped 3 bases and J dropped 0 bases, with 9 bases sitting between them. Germline CDR1 and CDR2: LNHNV and YYDKDF (reference sequence).

The genes are TRBV18 and TRBJ2-2; D ambiguous. Germline-derived CDR1 and CDR2 are KGHSH and LQKENI. The CDR3 sequence is 13 residues long. The V and J ends lost 3 bases and 2 bases respectively, with 4 bases between them. The CDR3 reads CASSPSNTGELFF. DNA of the CDR3: TGTGCCAGCTCACCCAGTAACACCGGGGAGCTGTTTTTT.

V usage is TRBV6-4 and J usage is TRBJ2-2; TRBD1 might be the D (5 bases). The CDR3 covers 14 residues. Germline V lookup: CDR1 MRHNA, CDR2 SNTAGT. The V end lost 0 bases, the J end lost 3 bases, and 5 bases lay between the germline ends. The CDR3 DNA sequence: TGTGCCAGCAGTGACTCAGGGGACACCGGGGAGCTGTTTTTT. Its protein product is CASSDSGDTGELFF.

The chain is built from TRBV19 and TRBJ2-1; 14 nucleotides agree with TRBD2. This CDR3 region has 16 residues. Germline values: CDR1 LNHDA, CDR2 SQIVND (reference sequence). The V gene end was trimmed by 5 bases and the J gene end by 10 bases; junction bases not matched to a gene: 10. This CDR3 reads CASSAGLAGGGWEQFF. The CDR3 DNA follows: TGTGCCAGTAGTGCTGGACTAGCGGGGGGCGGTTGGGAGCAGTTCTTC.

The chain uses TRBV7-9 and TRBJ1-2; TRBD1 matches 8 bases. Germline V gives CDR1 SEHNR, CDR2 FQNEAQ (reference sequence). V trimming: 5 bases; J trimming: 4 bases; junction bases outside the gene matches: 3. CDR3 length equals 13 residues. The CDR3 DNA follows: TGTGCCAGCAGCCCCGGGACAGGCTATGGCTACACCTTC. Protein: CASSPGTGYGYTF.

The chain recombines TRBV14 with TRBJ2-1; D gene ambiguous. Trimming shortened V by 1 base and J by 0 bases, and 13 bases separated the two germline ends. The CDR3 sequence is 17 residues long. The germline V gene has CDR1 SGHDN and CDR2 FVKESK. CDR3 sequence (DNA): TGTGCCAGCAGCCAAGTGGGATACTCCAGCTCCTACAATGAGCAGTTCTTC. As protein: CASSQVGYSSSYNEQFF.

The V and J genes are TRBV6-6 and TRBJ1-5; D uncertain. Germline CDR1 is MNHNY and CDR2 is SVGAGI (reference sequence). The ends were cut back, 7 bases at V and 0 bases at J, with 13 bases in the middle. The CDR3 loop spans 15 amino acids. The CDR3 sequence is CASNEGVYSNQPQHF. The DNA for the CDR3 is TGTGCCAGCAACGAGGGAGTATATAGCAATCAGCCCCAGCATTTT.

The chain has TRBV19 and TRBJ2-1, with a possible D match to TRBD2 (5 bases). V was clipped by 3 bases and J by 4 bases, with 13 bases between them. Germline values: CDR1 LNHDA, CDR2 SQIVND (reference sequence). The length of the CDR3 is 15 residues. The CDR3, as DNA: TGTGCCAGTAGTATCGGTGGGAGCGTATACAATGAGCAGTTCTTC. Translation gives CASSIGGSVYNEQFF.

This chain links TRBV21-1 with TRBJ2-1; TRBD2 is taken as the D call from the table, unchecked against the DNA. TRBV21-1 is classified as a pseudogene. CDR3 length: 14 amino acids. As DNA, the CDR3 is TGTGCCAGCAGCAAAGGCCCGGGTCACAATGAGCAGTTCTTC. This sequence encodes CASSKGPGHNEQFF.

This sequence joins TRBV5-5 and TRBJ1-3; D not resolved. The CDR3 consists of 16 residues. Germline assignment: CDR1 SGHKS and CDR2 YYEKEE (reference sequence). V shed 0 bases and J shed 0 bases, with 10 bases lying between them. The CDR3 nucleotides are TGTGCCAGCAGCTTGGAGGAGGATTACTCTGGAAACACCATATATTTT. Its translation: CASSLEEDYSGNTIYF.

The genes are TRBV5-4 and TRBJ2-3; no clear D. CDR3 length: 16 residues. V dropped 0 bases and J dropped 5 bases, with 16 bases sitting between them. Germline V gives CDR1 SGHNT, CDR2 YYREEE (reference sequence). In DNA form, the CDR3 reads TGTGCCAGCAGCTTGGTTGGGGTATTTACCAAAGATACGCAGTATTTT. Protein sequence: CASSLVGVFTKDTQYF.

The chain recombines TRBV30 with TRBJ1-3; a weak D match, TRBD1 (5 bases). The CDR3 is made up of 11 amino acids. Trimming shortened V by 3 bases and J by 8 bases, and 8 bases separated the two germline ends. CDR1 is GTSNPN, CDR2 SVGIG, per germline (reference sequence). In nucleotides, the CDR3 is TGTGCCTGGAGCGACAGACACACCATATATTTT. This gives the protein CAWSDRHTIYF.

The chain combines TRBV27 with TRBJ2-7, with D maybe TRBD1 (6 bases). V shed 6 bases and J shed 5 bases, with 14 bases lying between them. The V gene's germline CDR1 is MNHEY and CDR2 SMNVEV (reference sequence). The CDR3 has 13 amino acids. CDR3: CASSSYRENEQYF. CDR3 DNA sequence: TGTGCCAGCAGCTCCTACAGGGAAAACGAGCAGTACTTC.

Sample share makes this clone large. The genes are TRBV6-6 and TRBJ1-2, with a weak D call TRBD1 (5 bases). Germline values: CDR1 MNHNY, CDR2 SVGAGI (reference sequence). V lost 1 base and J lost 4, with 16 bases in between. The CDR3 runs 16 residues. CDR3 loop: CASSYWASGVAYGYTF. CDR3 nucleotide sequence: TGTGCCAGCAGTTACTGGGCCTCGGGGGTTGCCTATGGCTACACCTTC.

The chain couples TRBV9 to TRBJ2-5, with 13 bases identical to TRBD2. The germline V gene has CDR1 SGDLS and CDR2 YYNGEE. The CDR3 loop spans 19 amino acids. Losses at the gene ends were 2 bases for V and 4 bases for J; bases not matched to a gene: 14. The CDR3 sequence: CASSVDRLAGGFSRETQYF. DNA for the CDR3: TGTGCCAGCAGCGTCGACCGACTAGCGGGAGGCTTTAGTCGAGAGACCCAGTACTTC.

This clone was observed a single time. This chain connects TRBV15 to TRBJ1-1; TRBD1 matches 10 bases. Looked up from germline, CDR1 is LNHNV and CDR2 is YYDKDF (reference sequence). V trimming: 0 bases; J trimming: 6 bases; junction bases outside the gene matches: 7. This CDR3 contains 16 residues. The chain's CDR3 is CATSRDRGQGRAEAFF. CDR3 DNA sequence: TGTGCCACCAGCAGAGACAGGGGACAGGGGAGGGCTGAAGCTTTCTTT.

The rearrangement uses TRBV5-1 and TRBJ2-7; D possibly corresponds to TRBD2 (6 bases). Deletions cut 4 bases from V and 2 bases from J, with 13 bases between. The CDR3 consists of 14 residues. CDR1 is SGHRS and CDR2 is YFSETQ in the germline V gene. The CDR3 here is CASSNTAGTYEQYF. CDR3 sequence (DNA): TGCGCCAGCAGCAACACGGCGGGAACCTACGAGCAGTACTTC.

J is TRBJ1-6 and V is TRBV7-9; D gene unclear. Germline CDR1 is SEHNR and CDR2 is FQNEAQ (reference sequence). The V end was cut by 1 base, the J end by 5 bases, with 9 bases between. This CDR3 contains 15 residues. CDR3 region: CASSLVGFHNSPLHF. The CDR3 nucleotides are TGTGCCAGCAGCTTAGTCGGGTTTCATAATTCACCCCTCCACTTT.

The chain carries TRBV30 and TRBJ1-5; D is undetermined. V lost 4 bases to trimming and J lost 7 bases, with 14 bases between them. The CDR3 is made up of 13 amino acids. The germline V gene encodes CDR1 GTSNPN and CDR2 SVGIG (reference sequence). CDR3 in DNA: TGTGCCTGGAAAGCAGGTCCTGGGCAGCCCCAGCATTTT. It codes for CAWKAGPGQPQHF.

This clone has just a few counts. This chain uses TRBV11-2 with TRBJ1-4; 10 bases map to TRBD1. The CDR3 runs 14 residues. Germline trimming cut 5 bases from V and 8 bases from J; bases unmatched to any gene: 5. Germline-derived CDR1 and CDR2 are SGHAT and FQNNGV. The CDR3 loop reads CASSRDRGREKLFF. The CDR3 nucleotides are TGTGCCAGCAGCCGGGACAGGGGAAGAGAAAAACTGTTTTTT.

The chain links TRBV5-1 to TRBJ2-7; 8 bases agree with TRBD2. Germline V gene sequence: CDR1 SGHRS, CDR2 YFSETQ. The V gene end was trimmed by 0 bases and the J gene end by 3 bases; junction bases not matched to a gene: 2. There are 14 residues in the CDR3. The CDR3 sequence: CASSLVSGNYEQYF. The CDR3 DNA follows: TGCGCCAGCAGCTTGGTTAGCGGGAACTACGAGCAGTACTTC.

The rearrangement uses TRBV20-1 and TRBJ2-5, with TRBD2 matching over 8 bases. Germline values: CDR1 DFQATT, CDR2 SNEGSKA (reference sequence). The CDR3 runs 15 residues. V gave up 3 bases and J gave up 5 bases; unmatched junction bases: 11. The CDR3 sequence: CSASQGLGILETQYF. CDR3 sequence (DNA): TGCAGTGCTAGTCAGGGACTAGGTATTCTGGAGACCCAGTACTTC.